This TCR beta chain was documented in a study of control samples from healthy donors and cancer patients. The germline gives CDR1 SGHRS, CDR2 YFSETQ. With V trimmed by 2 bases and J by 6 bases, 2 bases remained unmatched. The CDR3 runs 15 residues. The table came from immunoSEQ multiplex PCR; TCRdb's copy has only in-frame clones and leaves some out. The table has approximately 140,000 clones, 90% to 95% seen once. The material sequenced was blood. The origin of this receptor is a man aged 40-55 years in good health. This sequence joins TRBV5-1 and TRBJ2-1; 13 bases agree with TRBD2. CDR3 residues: CASSLLAGGLNEQFF. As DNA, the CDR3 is TGCGCCAGCAGCTTACTAGCGGGAGGGCTCAATGAGCAGTTCTTC.